This T cell receptor (beta chain) was sequenced for a study of T-cell memory formation after mild COVID-19. Study results and caveats: A subset of responding clones appeared in pre-infection memory, suggesting cross-reactive memory joined. Contracting clones from day 15 to 85 showed balanced CD4/CD8; later expanders favored CD4+.

The table lists this clonotype with a few counts. Its antigen is undetermined. A single record per CDR3 protein comes from TCRdb applying MiXCR to the 5' RACE reads. The table records over 300,000 distinct CDR3 sequences, 20% to 25% of them present only once. This TCR derives from a man between 18 and 29 years old who had mild COVID-19 (a few samples of this study predate the infection). Cell type and time point are not known. Sequencing was done on a sample of PBMCs or a T cell subset sorted from them (not recorded which).

The CDR3: CSATQNTEAFF. The CDR3 DNA reads TGCAGTGCTACACAGAACACTGAAGCTTTCTTT. The V gene is TRBV20-1, the J gene TRBJ1-1; no clear D gene. CDR1 and CDR2 from the germline V gene are DFQATT and SNEGSKA (reference sequence). The length of the CDR3 is 11 residues. V was cut by 4 bases and J by 1 base, with 4 bases left in between.